These 14 T cell receptor beta chains share one sample of origin, sequenced in a study of T cells in Graves' hyperthyroidism and ophthalmopathy. Researchers amplified the TCR beta CDR3 regions from RNA transcripts. During a first-round RT-PCR of the TCR CDR3, the HTBI primer set was used. TCRdb reanalysed the multiplex PCR reads using MiXCR and keeps one entry per CDR3 protein. The data show about 210,000 distinct CDR3 sequences, roughly 18% seen once. Sequencing was done on a sample of blood. The receptors come from a man between 50 and 59 years old with Graves' hyperthyroidism.

This clonotype was recorded at least ten times. V gene TRBV2 combines with J gene TRBJ2-1; D gene uncertain. V shed 6 bases and J shed 5 bases, with 8 bases lying between them. CDR3 length: 12 residues. CDR1 is SNHLY and CDR2 is FYNNEI in the germline V gene. CDR3 loop: CASSWIHNEQFF. The CDR3 region has the DNA TGTGCCAGCAGCTGGATTCACAATGAGCAGTTCTTC.

The CDR3 DNA is TGCAGTTTCAAGGACAGGGGGGTGCTAGCGGGAGGGGCTACCGGGGAGCTGTTTTTT. The encoded protein is CSFKDRGVLAGGATGELFF. The chain employs TRBV20-1 and TRBJ2-2, with 12 bases matching TRBD2. CDR1 is DFQATT, CDR2 SNEGSKA, per germline (reference sequence). The ends lost 8 bases at V and 5 bases at J; junction bases unmatched: 21. This CDR3 is 19 amino acids long.

This clonotype was counted ten times or more. The chain has TRBV28 and TRBJ2-3; TRBD1 matches at 7 bases. The CDR3 sequence is 15 residues long. The junction had 6 bases not matched to a gene; V was cut back by 3 bases and J by 3 bases. Germline CDR1 reads MDHEN; CDR2 reads SYDVKM. The CDR3 DNA sequence: TGTGCCAGCAGTTTTCGCGACAGGGTTACAGATACGCAGTATTTT. Protein: CASSFRDRVTDTQYF.

This clonotype was seen ten or more times. The chain has TRBV28 and TRBJ2-5; 7 nucleotides agree with TRBD2. The CDR3 is 15 residues long. Germline CDR1 is MDHEN and CDR2 is SYDVKM. Trimming at V came to 2 bases and at J to 1 base, leaving 4 bases not matched to a gene. The CDR3 sequence: CASSLLAELQETQYF. CDR3 sequence (DNA): TGTGCCAGCAGTTTACTAGCGGAGCTCCAAGAGACCCAGTACTTC.

The V call is TRBV2, the J call TRBJ2-7; TRBD2 aligns across 11 bases. Germline CDR1 and CDR2: SNHLY and FYNNEI. V lost 6 bases, J lost 4 bases, and 5 bases stayed unmatched. The CDR3 has 14 amino acids. CDR3 region: CASRAGTSGYEQYF. CDR3 sequence (DNA): TGTGCCAGCAGGGCCGGGACTAGCGGTTACGAGCAGTACTTC.

The CDR3 region has the DNA TGTGCCAGCTCGCCTGGTGGGGCCCGCACAGATACGCAGTATTTT. Its protein product is CASSPGGARTDTQYF. V is TRBV18 and J is TRBJ2-3, with a weak D call TRBD1 (5 bases). The CDR3 has 15 residues. The V gene lost 6 bases and the J gene lost 1 base, with 14 bases spanning the gap. CDR1 KGHSH and CDR2 LQKENI come from the germline V gene.

This clonotype was observed many times. The rearrangement joins TRBV30 to TRBJ2-1, with D perhaps TRBD2 (6 bases). This CDR3 region has 14 residues. V was shortened by 5 bases and J by 5 bases, with 16 bases between the two germline ends. Germline lookup yields CDR1 GTSNPN and CDR2 SVGIG (reference sequence). The CDR3 region has the DNA TGTGCCTGGGTGCGCCAGGGAGGCCACAATGAGCAGTTCTTC. Protein sequence: CAWVRQGGHNEQFF.

The sample holds a few counts of this clonotype. The chain combines TRBV4-2 with TRBJ1-1, with D tentatively TRBD1 (5 bases). The CDR3 runs 16 residues. CDR1 and CDR2 (germline): LGHNA, YNFKEQ. The V and J ends lost 0 bases and 1 base respectively, with 12 bases between them. The CDR3 bases are TGTGCCAGCAGCCAAGATCACGCAGGGTGGAACACTGAAGCTTTCTTT. It yields the protein CASSQDHAGWNTEAFF.

This clonotype was seen ten or more times. The chain employs TRBV29-1 and TRBJ2-5, with a possible D match to TRBD2 (6 bases). Per germline, CDR1 SQVTM and CDR2 ANQGSEA. The length of the CDR3 is 13 residues. Between the trimmed V and J ends, which lost 4 bases and 1 base, there was a span of 10 bases. For the CDR3, the DNA is TGCAGCGTTGTGAGGACTACCCAAGAGACCCAGTACTTC. As protein: CSVVRTTQETQYF.

This chain links TRBV3-2 with TRBJ2-7; the DNA was not compared with TRBD2, the D call given in the table. TRBV3-2 is a listed pseudogene. The CDR3 runs 16 residues. In DNA form, the CDR3 reads TGTGCCAGCAGCCAGGGGAGCGGGACGGGTTCCTACGAGCAGTACTTC. Translation: CASSQGSGTGSYEQYF.

This clonotype has a single count. The rearrangement links TRBV15 to TRBJ1-5, with a tentative D call TRBD1 (6 bases). The CDR3 spans 15 residues. Germline V lookup: CDR1 LNHNV, CDR2 YYDKDF (reference sequence). Deletions cut 2 bases from V and 6 bases from J, with 14 bases between. CDR3 amino acids: CATSRYKGGSQPQHF. The CDR3 bases are TGTGCCACCAGCAGATACAAAGGGGGTTCTCAGCCCCAGCATTTT.

Regarding this clonotype: A much larger clone differs by one base, so this may be a read error. The chain uses TRBV6-2 or TRBV6-3 and TRBJ2-5, with D possibly being TRBD2 (5 bases). Germline V gene lookup returns CDR1 MNHEY and CDR2 SVGEGT. This CDR3 contains 15 residues. The CDR3 here is CGSKTRPGNQETQYF. Written as DNA, the CDR3 is TGTGGCAGCAAAACCCGTCCGGGGAATCAAGAGACCCAGTACTTC.

This clonotype was observed at least ten times. The chain recombines TRBV6-1 with TRBJ2-3, with 12 bases identical to TRBD2. J lost 1 base, V lost 10 bases, and 18 bases had no gene match. The CDR3 contains 19 residues. The germline V gene encodes CDR1 MNHNS and CDR2 SASEGT. CDR3 DNA sequence: TGTGCCAACCTTACGACAGGGAGAGGACTAGCGGGATGCACAGATACGCAGTATTTT. It yields the protein CANLTTGRGLAGCTDTQYF.

The CDR3 DNA follows: TGTGCCAGCTCACCACCCACCACAGATACGCAGTATTTT. As protein: CASSPPTTDTQYF. This chain uses TRBV18 with TRBJ2-3, with D unresolved. This CDR3 comprises 13 residues. The germline V gene has CDR1 KGHSH and CDR2 LQKENI. V shed 0 bases and J shed 2 bases, with 3 bases lying between them.